These 9 T cell receptor beta chains were all obtained from the same sample, sequenced in a study of blood T cells in healthy people across ages. The use of a sample-barcoded 5' primer and a J-beta primer mix characterized a second PCR of about 6 to 11 cycles. TCRdb itself ran the 5' RACE reads through MiXCR, one entry per CDR3 protein. Altogether 1.5 million to 2 million distinct CDR3 sequences are present, roughly 49% being singletons, with the ten largest covering around 2.1%. Sequencing was carried out using blood. These receptors all stem from a woman aged 40 to 50 in good health.

The chain carries TRBV28 and TRBJ2-4; D is unclear. CDR1 MDHEN and CDR2 SYDVKM come from the germline V gene. The CDR3 extends over 14 amino acids. V was clipped by 3 bases and J by 15 bases, with 21 bases between them. The CDR3: CASSFGSGPLFPYF. The DNA of the CDR3 is TGTGCCAGCAGTTTTGGCTCGGGCCCCCTTTTCCCGTACTTC.

The chain couples TRBV7-2 to TRBJ2-7; tentative D call: TRBD1 (5 bases). Per the germline V gene, CDR1 is SGHTA and CDR2 is FQGNSA. V was shortened by 1 base and J by 2 bases, with 12 bases between the two germline ends. This CDR3 has 15 amino acids. CDR3: CASSLGQQDTYEQYF. DNA for the CDR3: TGTGCCAGCAGCTTAGGGCAACAGGATACCTACGAGCAGTACTTC.

The table lists this clonotype with a count of one. The chain has TRBV7-3 and TRBJ1-2, with TRBD1 identical over 7 bases. This CDR3 has 14 residues. Unmatched junction bases numbered 9, after V lost 4 bases and J lost 7 bases. Germline V gene data show CDR1 as SGHTA and CDR2 as FQGTGA. This chain's CDR3 is CASSSGTAKSGYTF. CDR3 in DNA: TGTGCCAGCAGCTCCGGGACAGCTAAGAGTGGCTACACCTTC.

The chain combines TRBV20-1 with TRBJ2-1; weak D call: TRBD2 (5 bases). The CDR3 length is 14 residues. Germline assignment: CDR1 DFQATT and CDR2 SNEGSKA (reference sequence). Trimming took off 4 bases at V and 3 bases at J, with 13 bases between the two ends. Written as DNA, the CDR3 is TGCAGTGCTAACGGACGAGCGGACTACAATGAGCAGTTCTTC. This gives the protein CSANGRADYNEQFF.

This chain joins TRBV12-3 or TRBV12-4 and TRBJ1-5; a weak D match, TRBD1 (5 bases). The germline V and J ends were trimmed by 5 bases and 0 bases, with 14 bases remaining between them. The CDR3 is 16 amino acids. The CDR3 is CASSPRAAYSNQPQHF. The CDR3 DNA follows: TGTGCCAGCAGTCCCAGGGCCGCTTATAGCAATCAGCCCCAGCATTTT.

The chain joins TRBV7-8 to TRBJ1-1; D remains unclear. Between the trimmed V and J ends, which lost 2 bases and 0 bases, there was a span of 7 bases. Germline V CDR1 and CDR2: SGHVS, FQNEAQ. This CDR3 is built from 14 residues. The chain's CDR3 is CASSLTQMNTEAFF. For the CDR3, the DNA is TGTGCCAGCAGCTTAACCCAGATGAACACTGAAGCTTTCTTT.

V is TRBV12-3 or TRBV12-4 and J is TRBJ2-1, with TRBD1 matching 8 bases. Trimming cost V 5 bases and J 6 bases; bases outside gene matches: 12. This CDR3 is built from 16 residues. In nucleotides, the CDR3 is TGTGCCAGCAGTATACCAGGACAGGGTATCTCCAATGAGCAGTTCTTC. Protein sequence: CASSIPGQGISNEQFF.

The chain links TRBV5-1 to TRBJ2-7, with D maybe TRBD1 (6 bases). The CDR3 loop spans 14 amino acids. Looked up from germline, CDR1 is SGHRS and CDR2 is YFSETQ. The germline V and J ends were trimmed by 4 bases and 4 bases, with 15 bases remaining between them. The CDR3 loop reads CASSLPGRGYEQYF. CDR3 nucleotides: TGCGCCAGCAGCCTCCCGGGCAGGGGATACGAGCAGTACTTC.

The chain recombines TRBV4-1 with TRBJ2-4, with D maybe TRBD1 (6 bases). V was cut by 1 base and J by 13 bases, with 20 bases left in between. Germline CDR1 MGHRA, CDR2 YSYEKL. The CDR3 has 15 amino acids. The CDR3 coding sequence is TGCGCCAGCAGCCAAGGGGGACACCACTACAATGAGCAGTACTTC. Protein sequence: CASSQGGHHYNEQYF.